The rows below give T cell receptor beta chains drawn from one sample of a study of Graves' ophthalmopathy and Graves' hyperthyroidism. From the multiplex PCR reads, TCRdb called clonotypes with MiXCR, one entry per CDR3 protein. Of hundreds of thousands of distinct CDR3 sequences listed, 20% to 25% were seen once; the top ten hold 2.5% to 3%. The sequenced sample was peripheral blood. These TCRs come from a woman aged 18-29 years with stable Graves' hyperthyroidism. Both conserved end residues are part of each CDR3. The D gene is left open where the match is weak. The size entry is marked missing in some rows and otherwise reads once, few, many or a size class.

v_gene	d_gene	j_gene	abundance	CDR3aa	CDR3nt
TRBV29-1	.	TRBJ2-7	many	CSAAQVHEQYF	TGCAGCGCAGCCCAGGTCCACGAGCAGTACTTC
TRBV3-1	TRBD1	TRBJ1-1	.	CASKGQVTEAFF	TGTGCCAGCAAAGGACAGGTCACTGAAGCTTTCTTT
TRBV19	.	TRBJ1-2	many	CASSIEQFYGYTF	TGTGCCAGTAGTATTGAACAGTTCTATGGCTACACCTTC
TRBV7-8	TRBD2	TRBJ2-7	many	CASSLVGASGGSYEQYF	TGTGCCAGCAGCTTAGTAGGGGCTAGCGGGGGCTCCTACGAGCAGTACTTC
TRBV6-1	TRBD1	TRBJ2-7	few	CASSESGTGGYEQYF	TGTGCCAGCAGTGAATCCGGGACAGGGGGATACGAGCAGTACTTC
TRBV7-2	TRBD2	TRBJ2-7	.	CASSLTLRPGGEQYF	TGTGCCAGCAGCTTAACTCTCAGGCCGGGGGGCGAGCAGTACTTC
TRBV11-2	.	TRBJ2-2	.	CASSLAIPRTGELFF	TGTGCCAGCAGCTTAGCTATCCCGAGGACCGGGGAGCTGTTTTTT
TRBV6-1	.	TRBJ1-1	.	CASATYTEAFF	TGTGCCAGCGCTACGTACACTGAAGCTTTCTTT
TRBV11-2	TRBD2	TRBJ2-1	.	CASSVGLANEKFF	TGTGCCAGCAGCGTTGGACTAGCGAATGAGAAGTTCTTC
TRBV28	.	TRBJ1-2	.	CASSLSEQGRIYGYTF	TGTGCCAGCAGTTTATCGGAGCAGGGAAGAATCTATGGCTACACCTTC
TRBV7-3	.	TRBJ1-1	many	CASSLRAGNTEAFF	TGTGCCAGCAGCTTAAGGGCAGGAAACACTGAAGCTTTCTTT
TRBV20-1	.	TRBJ2-7	many	CSAKIYEQYF	TGCAGTGCTAAAATCTACGAGCAGTACTTC
TRBV3-1	.	TRBJ1-2	many	CASSQDGGWGYTF	TGTGCCAGCAGCCAAGACGGGGGATGGGGCTACACCTTC
TRBV12-3/TRBV12-4	TRBD1	TRBJ1-6	.	CASRLTGGNSPLHF	TGTGCCAGCAGGCTGACAGGGGGGAATTCACCCCTCCACTTT
TRBV15	TRBD1	TRBJ2-5	.	CATSSTGDRVRQETQYF	TGTGCCACCAGCTCCACCGGGGACAGGGTACGTCAAGAGACCCAGTACTTC
TRBV6-5	TRBD2	TRBJ2-5	.	CASSFLLTSGEQETQYF	TGTGCCAGCAGTTTCCTCCTGACTAGCGGGGAACAAGAGACCCAGTACTTC
TRBV6-1	.	TRBJ1-2	.	CASSEDGVGGYTF	TGTGCCTCCTCAGAAGACGGTGTCGGTGGCTACACCTTC
TRBV20-1	.	TRBJ2-2	many	CSARVAGTGELFF	TGCAGTGCTAGAGTCGCAGGCACCGGGGAGCTGTTTTTT
TRBV5-1	.	TRBJ2-7	once	CASSGGDSPYEQYF	TGCGCCAGCAGCGGCGGGGACAGCCCTTACGAGCAGTACTTC
TRBV7-9	.	TRBJ2-4	.	CASSSNDKAKNIQYF	TGTGCCAGCAGCTCAAACGATAAGGCCAAAAACATTCAGTACTTC
TRBV28	TRBD1	TRBJ1-2	many	CASSRDRVKGYTF	TGTGCCAGCAGCAGGGACAGGGTAAAGGGCTACACCTTC
TRBV12-3/TRBV12-4	.	TRBJ2-5	few	CATRLGETQYF	TGTGCCACCAGACTGGGGGAGACCCAGTACTTC
TRBV5-6	.	TRBJ2-7	many	CASRVRDLFTYEQYF	TGTGCCAGCAGAGTACGGGACTTATTCACCTACGAGCAGTACTTC
TRBV30	.	TRBJ1-6	many	CAWGLHQGNNSPLHF	TGTGCCTGGGGCCTCCATCAGGGGAACAATTCACCCCTCCACTTT
TRBV12-3/TRBV12-4	.	TRBJ2-6	many	CASSLVTDHYSGANVLTF	TGTGCCAGCAGTTTAGTTACAGACCATTACTCTGGGGCCAACGTCCTGACTTTC
TRBV6-5	TRBD1	TRBJ1-3	many	CASSRTGDSGNTIYF	TGTGCCAGCAGTCGGACAGGGGACTCTGGAAACACCATATATTTT
TRBV28	TRBD2	TRBJ2-7	many	CASSLGLADEQYF	TGTGCCAGCAGTTTGGGACTAGCGGACGAGCAGTACTTC
TRBV11-2	.	TRBJ2-7	many	CASSLAGVSEQYF	TGTGCCAGCAGCTTAGCGGGAGTAAGCGAGCAGTACTTC
TRBV6-1	.	TRBJ1-1	.	CASTLQPGNTEAFF	TGTGCCAGCACCCTTCAGCCGGGGAACACTGAAGCTTTCTTT
TRBV12-3/TRBV12-4	.	TRBJ1-3	many	CASRRGGGGFSGNTIYF	TGTGCCAGCAGACGCGGGGGCGGGGGGTTCTCTGGAAACACCATATATTTT
TRBV6-1	TRBD1	TRBJ1-5	many	CASSRDRVSQPQHF	TGTGCCAGCAGCCGTGACAGGGTATCGCAGCCCCAGCATTTT
TRBV12-3/TRBV12-4	.	TRBJ1-5	.	CASSYSYNSNQPQHF	TGTGCCAGCAGTTACTCATATAATAGCAATCAGCCCCAGCATTTT
TRBV5-1	.	TRBJ2-5	many	CASSLFGQQQETQYF	TGCGCCAGCAGCTTGTTTGGACAGCAGCAAGAGACCCAGTACTTC
TRBV20-1	.	TRBJ1-6	.	CSGNSGRNSPLHF	TGCAGTGGCAACTCCGGCAGGAATTCACCCCTCCACTTT
TRBV18	.	TRBJ1-1	many	CASSPEERTEAFF	TGTGCCAGCTCACCAGAGGAAAGGACTGAAGCTTTCTTT
TRBV6-2/TRBV6-3	.	TRBJ2-2	many	CASSPRLEIAGELFF	TGTGCCAGCAGCCCCCGACTAGAAATCGCCGGGGAGCTGTTTTTT
TRBV6-1	.	TRBJ1-1	.	CASRQRTVNTEAFF	TGTGCCAGCAGACAGCGGACGGTCAACACTGAAGCTTTCTTT
TRBV6-4	.	TRBJ1-1	.	CASNKMGGTYQRGTRDTEAFF	TGTGCCAGCAACAAAATGGGCGGGACATACCAAAGAGGGACACGAGACACTGAAGCTTTCTTT
TRBV5-1	.	TRBJ1-1	many	CASSLINLGDTEAFF	TGCGCCAGCAGCTTGATTAACCTGGGGGACACTGAAGCTTTCTTT
TRBV14	TRBD1	TRBJ2-7	many	CASSQVGGQGYYEQYF	TGTGCCAGCAGCCAAGTCGGAGGACAGGGTTATTACGAGCAGTACTTC
TRBV28	.	TRBJ1-1	many	CASSPPPGLHTEAFF	TGTGCCAGCAGTCCACCCCCAGGGTTGCACACTGAAGCTTTCTTT
TRBV7-8	.	TRBJ2-7	many	CASSLGRQAYEQYF	TGTGCCAGCAGCTTAGGTCGGCAGGCCTACGAGCAGTACTTC
TRBV24-1	TRBD1	TRBJ2-7	many	CATRERQGWIDEQYF	TGTGCCACCAGAGAAAGACAGGGGTGGATCGACGAGCAGTACTTC